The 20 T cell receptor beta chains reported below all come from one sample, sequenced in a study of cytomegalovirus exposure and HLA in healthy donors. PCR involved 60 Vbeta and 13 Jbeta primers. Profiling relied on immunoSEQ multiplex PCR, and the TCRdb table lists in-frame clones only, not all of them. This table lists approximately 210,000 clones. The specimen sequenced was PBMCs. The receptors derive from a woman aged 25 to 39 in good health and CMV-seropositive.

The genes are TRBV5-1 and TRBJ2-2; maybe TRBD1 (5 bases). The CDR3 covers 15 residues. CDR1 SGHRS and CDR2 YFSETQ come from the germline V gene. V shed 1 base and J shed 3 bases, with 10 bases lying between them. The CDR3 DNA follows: TGCGCCAGCAGCTTGAGAGACAGCGACACCGGGGAGCTGTTTTTT. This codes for CASSLRDSDTGELFF.

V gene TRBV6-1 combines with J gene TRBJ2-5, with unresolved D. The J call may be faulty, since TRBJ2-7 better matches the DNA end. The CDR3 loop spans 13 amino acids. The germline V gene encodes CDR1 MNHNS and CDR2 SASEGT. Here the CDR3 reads CASSPPRLDEQYF. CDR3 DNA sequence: TGTGCCAGCAGTCCCCCGCGGCTAGACGAGCAGTACTTC.

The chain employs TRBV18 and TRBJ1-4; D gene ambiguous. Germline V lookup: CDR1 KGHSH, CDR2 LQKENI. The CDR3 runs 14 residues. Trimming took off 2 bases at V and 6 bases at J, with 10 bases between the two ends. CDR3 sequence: CASSPISSDEKLFF. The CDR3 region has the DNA TGTGCCAGCTCACCAATTAGCAGTGATGAAAAACTGTTTTTT. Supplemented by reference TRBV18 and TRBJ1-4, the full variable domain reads NAGVMQNPRHLVRRRGQEARLRCSPMKGHSHVYWYRQLPEEGLKFMVYLQKENIIDESGMPKERFSAEFPKEGPSILRIQQVVRGDSAAYFCASSPISSDEKLFFGSGTQLSVL.

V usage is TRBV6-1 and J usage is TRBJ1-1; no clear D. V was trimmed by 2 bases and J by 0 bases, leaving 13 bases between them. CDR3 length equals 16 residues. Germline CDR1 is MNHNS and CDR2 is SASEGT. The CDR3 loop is CASSEWATLMNTEAFF. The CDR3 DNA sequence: TGTGCCAGCAGTGAATGGGCGACCCTGATGAACACTGAAGCTTTCTTT.

The CDR3 DNA follows: TGTGCCAGCCGCGGGTACCAGCACAATTCACCCCTCCACTTT. Translated: CASRGYQHNSPLHF. This chain joins TRBV27 and TRBJ1-6; D call uncertain. V was clipped by 8 bases and J by 7 bases, with 15 bases between them. There are 14 residues in the CDR3. Per germline, CDR1 MNHEY and CDR2 SMNVEV (reference sequence).

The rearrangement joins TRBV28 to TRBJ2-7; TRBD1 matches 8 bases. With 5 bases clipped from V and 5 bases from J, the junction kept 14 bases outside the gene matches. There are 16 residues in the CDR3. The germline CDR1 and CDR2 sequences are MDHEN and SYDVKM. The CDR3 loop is CASSLLDRVDKNEQYF. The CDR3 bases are TGTGCCAGCAGTCTCCTGGACAGGGTCGATAAGAACGAGCAGTACTTC.

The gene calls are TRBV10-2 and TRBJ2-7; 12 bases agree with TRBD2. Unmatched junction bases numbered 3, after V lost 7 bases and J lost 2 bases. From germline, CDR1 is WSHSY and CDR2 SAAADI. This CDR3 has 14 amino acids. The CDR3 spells CASTLAGGAYEQYF. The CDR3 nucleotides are TGCGCCAGCACCCTAGCGGGGGGGGCCTACGAGCAGTACTTC.

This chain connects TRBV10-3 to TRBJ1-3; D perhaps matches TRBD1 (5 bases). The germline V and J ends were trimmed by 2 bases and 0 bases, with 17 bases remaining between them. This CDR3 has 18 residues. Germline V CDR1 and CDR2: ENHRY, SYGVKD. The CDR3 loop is CAISENRRQTLSGNTIYF. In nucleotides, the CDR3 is TGTGCCATCAGTGAGAACAGGAGACAGACCCTCTCTGGAAACACCATATATTTT.

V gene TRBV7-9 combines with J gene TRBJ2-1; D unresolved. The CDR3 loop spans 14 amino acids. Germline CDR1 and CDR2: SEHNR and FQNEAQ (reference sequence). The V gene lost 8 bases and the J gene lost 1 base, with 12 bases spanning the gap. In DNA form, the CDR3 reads TGTGCCAGCGGCCCGGAGCCTTCCTACAATGAGCAGTTCTTC. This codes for CASGPEPSYNEQFF.

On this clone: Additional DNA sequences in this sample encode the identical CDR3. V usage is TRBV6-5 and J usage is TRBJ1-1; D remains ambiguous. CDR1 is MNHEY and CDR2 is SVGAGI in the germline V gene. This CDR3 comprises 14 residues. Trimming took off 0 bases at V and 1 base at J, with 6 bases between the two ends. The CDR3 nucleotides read TGTGCCAGCAGTTACTCGGGCAGGAACACTGAAGCTTTCTTT. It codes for CASSYSGRNTEAFF.

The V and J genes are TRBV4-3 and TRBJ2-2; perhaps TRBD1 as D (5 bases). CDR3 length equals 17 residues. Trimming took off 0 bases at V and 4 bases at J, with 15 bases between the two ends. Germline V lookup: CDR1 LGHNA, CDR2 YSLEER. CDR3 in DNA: TGCGCCAGCAGCCAAGATTGGGGCCGCATCTCCACCGGGGAGCTGTTTTTT. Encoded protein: CASSQDWGRISTGELFF.

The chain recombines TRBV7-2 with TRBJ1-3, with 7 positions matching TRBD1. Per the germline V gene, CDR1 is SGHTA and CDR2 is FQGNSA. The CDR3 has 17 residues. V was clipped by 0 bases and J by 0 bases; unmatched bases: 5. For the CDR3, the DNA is TGTGCCAGCAGCTTAGCGGGACAGAAGTACTCTGGAAACACCATATATTTT. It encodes CASSLAGQKYSGNTIYF.

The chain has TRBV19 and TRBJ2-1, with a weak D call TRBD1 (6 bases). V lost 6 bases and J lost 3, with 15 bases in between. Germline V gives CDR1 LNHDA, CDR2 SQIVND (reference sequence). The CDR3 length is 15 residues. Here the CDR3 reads CASRIQGNLYNEQFF. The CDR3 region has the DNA TGTGCCAGTAGGATTCAGGGGAACCTCTACAATGAGCAGTTCTTC.

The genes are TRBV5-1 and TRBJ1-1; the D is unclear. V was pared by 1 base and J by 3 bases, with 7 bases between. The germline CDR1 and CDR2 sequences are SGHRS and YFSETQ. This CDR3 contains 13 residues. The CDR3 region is CASSLMRDTEAFF. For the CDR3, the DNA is TGCGCCAGCAGCTTGATGAGGGACACTGAAGCTTTCTTT.

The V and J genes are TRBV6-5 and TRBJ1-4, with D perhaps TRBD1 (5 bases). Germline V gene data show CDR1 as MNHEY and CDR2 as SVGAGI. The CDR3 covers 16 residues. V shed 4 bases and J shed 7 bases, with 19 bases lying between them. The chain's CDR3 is CASSLSRDFRSEKLFF. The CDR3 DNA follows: TGTGCCAGCAGTTTATCCCGGGACTTCAGGAGTGAAAAACTGTTTTTT.

The CDR3 is CASSIYSGSDYGYTF. The CDR3 DNA follows: TGTGCCAGTAGTATTTATTCGGGATCCGACTATGGCTACACCTTC. The gene calls are TRBV19 and TRBJ1-2, with no clear D. The V gene lost 3 bases and the J gene lost 3 bases, with 14 bases spanning the gap. From germline, CDR1 is LNHDA and CDR2 SQIVND (reference sequence). CDR3 length: 15 amino acids.

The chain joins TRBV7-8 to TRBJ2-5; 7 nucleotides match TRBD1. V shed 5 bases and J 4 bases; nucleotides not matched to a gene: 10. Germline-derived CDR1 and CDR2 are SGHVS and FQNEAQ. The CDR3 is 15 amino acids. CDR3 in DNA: TGTGCCAGCAGCCTAACAGGGGAAAGGGGAGAGACCCAGTACTTC. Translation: CASSLTGERGETQYF.

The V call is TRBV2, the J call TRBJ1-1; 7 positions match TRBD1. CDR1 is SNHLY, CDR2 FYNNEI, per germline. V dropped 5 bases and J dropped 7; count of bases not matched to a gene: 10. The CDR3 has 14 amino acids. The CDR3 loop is CASSLLGQMIEAFF. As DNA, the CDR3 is TGTGCCAGCAGTCTGTTGGGACAGATGATTGAAGCTTTCTTT.

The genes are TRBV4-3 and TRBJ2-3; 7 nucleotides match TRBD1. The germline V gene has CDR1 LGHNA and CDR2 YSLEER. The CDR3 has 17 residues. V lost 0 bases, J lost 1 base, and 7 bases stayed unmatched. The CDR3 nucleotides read TGCGCCAGCAGCCAAGATCGGGGTGGGACAGGCACAGATACGCAGTATTTT. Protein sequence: CASSQDRGGTGTDTQYF.

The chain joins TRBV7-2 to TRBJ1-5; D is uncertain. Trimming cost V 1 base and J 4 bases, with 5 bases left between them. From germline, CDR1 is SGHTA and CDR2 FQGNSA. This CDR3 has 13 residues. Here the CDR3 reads CASSLGPNQPQHF. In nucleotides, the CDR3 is TGTGCCAGCAGCTTAGGGCCGAATCAGCCCCAGCATTTT.